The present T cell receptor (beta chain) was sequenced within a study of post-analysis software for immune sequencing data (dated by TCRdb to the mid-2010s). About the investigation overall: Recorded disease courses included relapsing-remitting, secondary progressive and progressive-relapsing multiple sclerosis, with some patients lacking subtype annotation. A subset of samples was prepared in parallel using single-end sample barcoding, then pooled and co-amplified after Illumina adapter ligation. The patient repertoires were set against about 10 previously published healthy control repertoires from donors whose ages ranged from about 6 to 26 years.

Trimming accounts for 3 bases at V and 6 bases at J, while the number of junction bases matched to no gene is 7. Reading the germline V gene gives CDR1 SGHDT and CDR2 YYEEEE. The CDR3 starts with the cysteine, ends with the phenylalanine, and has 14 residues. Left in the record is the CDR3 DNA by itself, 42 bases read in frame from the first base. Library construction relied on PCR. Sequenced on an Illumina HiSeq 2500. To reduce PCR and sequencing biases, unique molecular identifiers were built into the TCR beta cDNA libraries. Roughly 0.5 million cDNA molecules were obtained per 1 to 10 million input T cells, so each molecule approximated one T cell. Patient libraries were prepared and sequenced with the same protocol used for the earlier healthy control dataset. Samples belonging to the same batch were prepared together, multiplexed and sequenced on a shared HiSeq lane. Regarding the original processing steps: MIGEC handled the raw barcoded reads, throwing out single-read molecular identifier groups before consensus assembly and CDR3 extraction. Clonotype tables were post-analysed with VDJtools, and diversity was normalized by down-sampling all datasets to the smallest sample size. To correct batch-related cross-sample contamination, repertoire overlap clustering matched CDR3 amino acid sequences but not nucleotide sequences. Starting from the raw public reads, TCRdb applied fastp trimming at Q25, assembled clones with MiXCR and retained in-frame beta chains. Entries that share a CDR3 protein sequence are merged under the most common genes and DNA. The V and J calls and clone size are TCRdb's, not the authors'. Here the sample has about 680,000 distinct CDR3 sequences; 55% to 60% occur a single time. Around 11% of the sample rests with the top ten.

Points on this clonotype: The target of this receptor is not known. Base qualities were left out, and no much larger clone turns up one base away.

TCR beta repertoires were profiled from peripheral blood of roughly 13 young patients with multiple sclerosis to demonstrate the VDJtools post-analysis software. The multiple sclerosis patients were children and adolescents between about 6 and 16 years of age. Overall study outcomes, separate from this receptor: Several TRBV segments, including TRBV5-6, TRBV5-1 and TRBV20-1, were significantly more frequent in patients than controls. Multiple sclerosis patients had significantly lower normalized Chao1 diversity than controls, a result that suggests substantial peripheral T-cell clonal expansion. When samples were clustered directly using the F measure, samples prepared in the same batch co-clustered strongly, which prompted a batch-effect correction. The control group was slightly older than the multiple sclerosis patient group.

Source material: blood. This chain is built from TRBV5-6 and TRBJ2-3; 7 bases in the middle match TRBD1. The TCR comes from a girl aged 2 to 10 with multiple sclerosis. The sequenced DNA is TGTGCCAGCAGCTCGCAGGGGGTCCTCGATACGCAGTATTTT. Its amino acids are CASSSQGVLDTQYF.